The rows below give T cell receptor beta chains drawn from one sample of a study of shared clonotypes between healthy human individuals. The method was immunoSEQ multiplex PCR; TCRdb's version includes in-frame clones alone and lacks a portion of them. The sample consists of some 1,100,000 clones, approximately 80% of them appearing once. Sequences were obtained from memory CD4+ T cells from PBMCs. The receptors stem from a man aged 18 to 30 in good health. Some clones in this sample may be carry-over from other donors' samples. Each CDR3 is given with its conserved first and last residue. D genes are given only for firm matches. Only some rows state a clone size, as once, few, many or a class for expanded clones.

D gene	V gene	clone size	J gene	CDR3 protein	CDR3 DNA
-	TRBV30	-	TRBJ1-2	CAWSVSTNNYGYTF	TGTGCCTGGAGTGTGTCGACCAATAACTATGGCTACACCTTC
-	TRBV7-9	many	TRBJ1-5	CASSPGGGNQPQHF	TGTGCCAGCAGCCCGGGGGGGGGTAATCAGCCCCAGCATTTT
TRBD2	TRBV5-1	-	TRBJ2-7	CASSGGLAVSYEQYF	TGCGCCAGCAGCGGGGGACTAGCGGTGTCCTACGAGCAGTACTTC
TRBD1	TRBV28	few	TRBJ2-3	CASSLRTGGTDTQYF	TGTGCCAGCAGTCTCCGGACAGGGGGCACAGATACGCAGTATTTT
-	TRBV30	-	TRBJ1-2	CAWGPQSDGYTF	TGTGCCTGGGGTCCGCAGAGTGATGGCTACACCTTC
-	TRBV28	few	TRBJ1-1	CASSLPGGGSTMNTEAFF	TGTGCCAGCAGTCTCCCCGGAGGGGGGTCAACTATGAACACTGAAGCTTTCTTT
TRBD1	TRBV4-2	-	TRBJ1-3	CASSLTGTGNTIYF	TGTGCCAGCAGCCTGACAGGGACTGGAAACACCATATATTTT
-	TRBV29-1	-	TRBJ1-3	CSVEGGSGNTIYF	TGCAGCGTCGAGGGGGGCAGTGGAAACACCATATATTTT
-	TRBV7-2	once	TRBJ1-2	CASSLRVPYGYTF	TGTGCCAGCAGCTTAAGGGTCCCCTATGGCTACACCTTC
-	TRBV6-6	-	TRBJ1-1	CASSRQLNTEAFF	TGTGCCAGCAGCAGACAGTTGAACACTGAAGCTTTCTTT
-	TRBV18	-	TRBJ2-2	CASSPDGLNTGELFF	TGTGCCAGCTCACCAGACGGCCTGAACACCGGGGAGCTGTTTTTT
TRBD2	TRBV29-1	few	TRBJ2-6	CSVPRAGAGANVLTF	TGCAGCGTTCCCCGCGCGGGGGCTGGGGCCAACGTCCTGACTTTC
-	TRBV5-1	-	TRBJ2-5	CASSLKGDQETQYF	TGCGCCAGCAGCCTGAAGGGAGATCAGGAGACCCAGTACTTC
TRBD2	TRBV7-3	few	TRBJ2-7	CASSLSAGEDYEQYF	TGTGCCAGCAGCTTATCGGCGGGAGAGGATTACGAGCAGTACTTC
-	TRBV6-1	-	TRBJ2-7	CATWDGYEQYF	TGTGCCACGTGGGACGGCTACGAGCAGTACTTC
-	TRBV2	-	TRBJ1-2	CASSDRGGGYTF	TGTGCCAGCAGTGATAGGGGTGGTGGCTACACCTTC
-	TRBV29-1	-	TRBJ1-1	CSVSRLNTEAFF	TGCAGCGTTAGTCGATTGAACACTGAAGCTTTCTTT
TRBD2	TRBV28	few	TRBJ2-1	CASSQGTSEFGSYNEQFF	TGTGCCAGCAGTCAAGGGACTAGTGAGTTCGGTTCCTACAATGAGCAGTTCTTC
-	TRBV30	once	TRBJ2-7	CAWSVSRTDLNYEQYF	TGTGCCTGGAGTGTATCCAGGACAGACCTAAACTACGAGCAGTACTTC
TRBD1	TRBV5-1	-	TRBJ2-5	CASSEPTGGAGETQYF	TGCGCCAGCAGCGAACCGACAGGGGGCGCCGGAGAGACCCAGTACTTC
TRBD1	TRBV6-5	-	TRBJ1-3	CASSYDRGSGNTIYF	TGTGCCAGCAGTTATGACAGGGGGTCTGGAAACACCATATATTTT
-	TRBV10-2	-	TRBJ1-2	CASRGGSGYTF	TGCGCCAGCAGGGGGGGTTCGGGCTACACCTTC
TRBD2	TRBV18	-	TRBJ2-1	CASSQTSDSYNEQFF	TGTGCCAGCTCCCAGACTAGCGACTCCTACAATGAGCAGTTCTTC
TRBD2	TRBV7-3	-	TRBJ2-7	CASSLRAAGASPYEQYF	TGTGCCAGCAGCTTAAGGGCCGCGGGAGCTTCTCCCTACGAGCAGTACTTC
TRBD2	TRBV28	-	TRBJ2-3	CASSFLLAGGVGGTDTQYF	TGTGCCAGCAGTTTTTTACTAGCGGGAGGGGTAGGGGGGACAGATACGCAGTATTTT
-	TRBV5-1	-	TRBJ2-2	CASSSAAGQNTGELFF	TGCGCCAGCAGCTCCGCCGCGGGCCAAAACACCGGGGAGCTGTTTTTT
-	TRBV10-3	-	TRBJ1-3	CAIREQISGNTIYF	TGTGCCATCAGGGAACAGATCTCTGGAAACACCATATATTTT